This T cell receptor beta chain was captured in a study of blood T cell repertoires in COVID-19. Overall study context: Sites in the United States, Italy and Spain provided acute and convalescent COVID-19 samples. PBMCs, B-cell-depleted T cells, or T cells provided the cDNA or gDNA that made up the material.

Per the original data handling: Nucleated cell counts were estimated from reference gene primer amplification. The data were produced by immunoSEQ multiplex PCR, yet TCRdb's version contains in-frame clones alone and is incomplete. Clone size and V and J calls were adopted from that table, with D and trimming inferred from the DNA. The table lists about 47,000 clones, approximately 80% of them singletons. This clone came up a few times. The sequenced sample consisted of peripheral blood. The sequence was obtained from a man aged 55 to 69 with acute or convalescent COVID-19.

The CDR3 is CASSPNSRNTIYF. CDR3 sequence (DNA): TGTGCCAGCTCACCGAACAGTCGAAACACCATATATTTT. J is TRBJ1-3 and V is TRBV18; D call uncertain. The germline V gene encodes CDR1 KGHSH and CDR2 LQKENI. V lost 3 bases and J lost 5, with 8 bases in between. CDR3 size: 13 residues.